This T cell receptor beta chain was sequenced in a study of T cell responses to AZD1222 COVID-19 vaccine. The germline gives CDR1 SGDLS, CDR2 YYNGEE. Deletions cut 6 bases from V and 8 bases from J, with 20 bases between. The CDR3 runs to 14 residues. TCRdb's table, derived via immunoSEQ multiplex PCR, lists solely in-frame clones and lacks some. The sample carries 100,000 to 140,000 clones, around 90% recorded once. Overall study findings and caveats: CD4 TCRs associated with vaccination spanned spike, dominating at 160-218 and 743-854.

This clone was counted once. Its antigen remains unknown. This TCR came from an adult in good health. This chain joins TRBV9 and TRBJ1-2; TRBD1 is a possible D gene (6 bases). Source: peripheral blood, taken on day 0 of AZD1222 vaccination. The CDR3 nucleotides read TGTGCCAGCACTCCAGGAGTTCACAGGGACGGCTACACCTTC. Protein product: CASTPGVHRDGYTF.